Listed below are T cell receptor beta chains from one sample, sequenced in a study of T-cell memory formation after mild COVID-19. TCRdb recomputed calls from the 5' RACE reads with MiXCR, one row per CDR3 protein. The repertoire has under 250,000 distinct CDR3 sequences, 15% of them found once; the top ten carry 2.1%. The material sequenced was PBMCs or a T cell subset sorted from them (not recorded which). The receptors stem from an adult woman who had mild COVID-19 (a few samples of this study predate the infection). Cell type and time point are not known. The CDR3 runs from the conserved cysteine through the conserved F or W. The D gene is left open where the match is weak. Clone size, where shown, is once, few, many, or a class for clones that have expanded.

j_call	v_call	clone_size	d_call	cdr3_nt	cdr3_aa
TRBJ2-2	TRBV7-6	NA	TRBD1	TGTGCCAGCAGCTTAGCGGACAGGGCTCCCGGGGAGCTGTTTTTT	CASSLADRAPGELFF
TRBJ2-3	TRBV7-2	many	NA	TGTGCCAGCAGACTTGGAACTTTGGATACGCAGTATTTT	CASRLGTLDTQYF
TRBJ1-2	TRBV12-3/TRBV12-4	few	NA	TGTGCCAGCACCCCAAGGGGGGGAAACAACTATGGCTACACCTTC	CASTPRGGNNYGYTF
TRBJ2-7	TRBV6-6	few	TRBD1	TGTGCCAGCAGGGGCTTCACCGGGACAGGGGACTTCTACGAGCAGTACTTC	CASRGFTGTGDFYEQYF
TRBJ2-1	TRBV6-2/TRBV6-3	NA	NA	TGTGCCAGCAGCCGACCGGGCGCCTACAATGAGCAGTTCTTC	CASSRPGAYNEQFF
TRBJ2-7	TRBV18	few	TRBD1	TGTGCCAGCTCAAGAGACAGGGGGCCTTTCTCCTACGAGCAGTACTTC	CASSRDRGPFSYEQYF
TRBJ1-2	TRBV20-1	once	TRBD1	TGCAGTGCTAACCCCGGGACAGGGTCGGCTGGCTACACCTTC	CSANPGTGSAGYTF
TRBJ2-2	TRBV28	NA	NA	TGTGCCAGCAGTTTCGTCCGGGGCGGAGGGGACACCGGGGAGCTGTTTTTT	CASSFVRGGGDTGELFF
TRBJ2-1	TRBV20-1	NA	TRBD2	TGCAGTGCTCGGACTAGCGGGGGGGCCCTAGACAATGAGCAGTTCTTC	CSARTSGGALDNEQFF
TRBJ1-1	TRBV10-3	NA	TRBD1	TGTGCCATCAGTGAGTCGCGGACAGGGAACACTGAAGCTTTCTTT	CAISESRTGNTEAFF
TRBJ2-7	TRBV6-2/TRBV6-3	many	NA	TGTGCCAGCAGTTACTCCCGCCCCTACGAGCAGTACTTC	CASSYSRPYEQYF
TRBJ2-5	TRBV29-1	many	NA	TGCAGCGTTGTGACCGGGGCCCGCATGCGGGAGACCCAGTACTTC	CSVVTGARMRETQYF
TRBJ2-2	TRBV6-2/TRBV6-3	few	TRBD2	TGTGCCAGCAGTTCTCTAGCGGGAAACACCGGGGAGCTGTTTTTT	CASSSLAGNTGELFF
TRBJ2-4	TRBV2	many	TRBD1	TGTGCCAGCAGTAGGGACAGGGTCTTGGACATTCAGTACTTC	CASSRDRVLDIQYF
TRBJ1-2	TRBV7-9	few	NA	TGTGCCAGCAGCTTAAATACGAGGGGTGAGAATGGCTACACCTTC	CASSLNTRGENGYTF
TRBJ2-3	TRBV6-2/TRBV6-3	NA	TRBD2	TGTGCCAGCAGTGACGTCCCGGGGGGGCCGGGAGATACGCAGTATTTT	CASSDVPGGPGDTQYF
TRBJ2-6	TRBV2	NA	NA	TGTGCCAGCAGTAGAGTGTTCTCTGGGGCCAACGTCCTGACTTTC	CASSRVFSGANVLTF
TRBJ2-6	TRBV11-2	many	TRBD2	TGTGCCAGCAGCCTGAGACTAGCGGGGGGGACCTACTCTGGGGCCAACGTCCTGACTTTC	CASSLRLAGGTYSGANVLTF
TRBJ2-2	TRBV9	few	NA	TGTGCCAGCAGCTTCGGACTCAACACCGGGGAGCTGTTTTTT	CASSFGLNTGELFF
TRBJ2-1	TRBV29-1	NA	TRBD2	TGCAGCGTTGAATACGGGACTAGCGGGATGGATGAGCAGTTCTTC	CSVEYGTSGMDEQFF
TRBJ1-2	TRBV11-2	NA	NA	TGTGCCAGCAGCTTAGACAGGGATGGGGGCTACACCTTC	CASSLDRDGGYTF
TRBJ2-1	TRBV2	many	TRBD2	TGTGCCAGCAGTGATTCCACTAGCGGGGGAAATGAGCAGTTCTTC	CASSDSTSGGNEQFF
TRBJ2-6	TRBV25-1	NA	NA	TGTGCCACCCAAGGAGGGGTCGGGGCCAACGTCCTGACTTTC	CATQGGVGANVLTF
TRBJ2-5	TRBV5-1	few	TRBD1	TGCGCCAGCAGCTTTGGGACAGGGGCTGAGGAGACCCAGTACTTC	CASSFGTGAEETQYF
TRBJ2-5	TRBV18	few	NA	TGTGCCAGCTCACCCGTCCAAGAGACCCAGTACTTC	CASSPVQETQYF
TRBJ2-3	TRBV11-3	few	TRBD2	TGTGCCAGCAGCTTGGGGGGGAGAGGAGATACGCAGTATTTT	CASSLGGRGDTQYF
TRBJ2-2	TRBV4-2	few	TRBD2	TGTGCCAGCAGCCAAGTCGTAGCGGGAGGGGCCGGGGAGCTGTTTTTT	CASSQVVAGGAGELFF
TRBJ1-6	TRBV5-5	NA	NA	TGTGCCAGCAGCGTTCTGGGAGGGGACGGGAATTCACCCCTCCACTTT	CASSVLGGDGNSPLHF
TRBJ1-1	TRBV6-5	few	NA	TGTGCCAGCATCAGGACAGAACGGGGGACTGAAGCTTTCTTT	CASIRTERGTEAFF
TRBJ1-5	TRBV7-2	many	NA	TGTGCCAGCAGCTTACAAAAAAATCAGCCCCAGCATTTT	CASSLQKNQPQHF
TRBJ1-2	TRBV7-9	few	NA	TGTGCCAGCAGCTTAGGGGGCGATCGTGGCTACACCTTC	CASSLGGDRGYTF
TRBJ1-5	TRBV2	many	NA	TGTGCCAGCAGCGTTGACAGGTTCAGTCGCAATCAGCCCCAGCATTTT	CASSVDRFSRNQPQHF
TRBJ2-7	TRBV29-1	NA	NA	TGCAGCGTTGAGGGGGACCGCTACGAGCAGTACTTC	CSVEGDRYEQYF
TRBJ2-3	TRBV5-1	few	NA	TGCGCCAGCATCCAGGGGGGCAGGAGCACAGATACGCAGTATTTT	CASIQGGRSTDTQYF
TRBJ2-7	TRBV20-1	many	NA	TGCAGTGCTAGGTTGTCTGGGTACGAGCAGTACTTC	CSARLSGYEQYF
TRBJ1-3	TRBV20-1	few	NA	TGCAGTGCTAGGTCCGGACCTGGAAACACCATATATTTT	CSARSGPGNTIYF
TRBJ2-3	TRBV4-2	NA	TRBD2	TGTGCCAGCAGCCAAGATGGACTAGCGGGGCGGACAGATACGCAGTATTTT	CASSQDGLAGRTDTQYF
TRBJ1-2	TRBV3-1	NA	NA	TGTGCCAGCAGCCAAGGTTCGGTCAGCATTTATGGCTACACCTTC	CASSQGSVSIYGYTF
TRBJ1-2	TRBV5-6	NA	TRBD1	TGTGCCAGCAGCTTGAAGGACAGGGCTAACTATGGCTACACCTTC	CASSLKDRANYGYTF
TRBJ2-1	TRBV5-1	few	TRBD2	TGCGCCAGCAGCTTTTCCCCCACTAGCGGGGGTTACAATGAGCAGTTCTTC	CASSFSPTSGGYNEQFF
TRBJ1-3	TRBV4-1	NA	TRBD1	TGCGCCAGCAGCCCCGGACAGGGTCCCGTTGGAAACACCATATATTTT	CASSPGQGPVGNTIYF
TRBJ2-6	TRBV12-3/TRBV12-4	few	TRBD1	TGTGCCAGCAGCTGGACAGGGGGCGCCGGGGCCAACGTCCTGACTTTC	CASSWTGGAGANVLTF
TRBJ1-5	TRBV9	few	NA	TGTGCCAGCAGCGTAGCAGGCGGGAGCAATCAGCCCCAGCATTTT	CASSVAGGSNQPQHF
TRBJ2-3	TRBV5-1	few	TRBD2	TGCGCCAGCAGCTCACCGGGACTAGCCATGGATACGCAGTATTTT	CASSSPGLAMDTQYF
TRBJ2-7	TRBV6-1	NA	TRBD1	TGTGCCAGCAGTGGCGGGACAGGGGGAGGCGAGCAGTACTTC	CASSGGTGGGEQYF
TRBJ2-1	TRBV29-1	few	NA	TGCAGCGTTGCTGGAAGCGGGACACACCGATCCTACAATGAGCAGTTCTTC	CSVAGSGTHRSYNEQFF
TRBJ1-2	TRBV7-9	many	NA	TGTGCCAGCAGCTTAGCCCCGGGGGCCGACTATGGCTACACCTTC	CASSLAPGADYGYTF
TRBJ2-5	TRBV3-1	many	NA	TGTGCCAGCAGCCAGAGAGCGGAGACCCAGTACTTC	CASSQRAETQYF
TRBJ2-7	TRBV5-1	NA	TRBD1	TGCGCCAGCAGCTTGGTGGCAGGGGGCGCGGGTGAGCAGTACTTC	CASSLVAGGAGEQYF
TRBJ2-3	TRBV5-4	NA	TRBD2	TGTGCCAGCAGCAATCTAGCGGGGGGCGATACGCAGTATTTT	CASSNLAGGDTQYF
TRBJ1-2	TRBV12-3/TRBV12-4	many	NA	TGTGCCAGCAGTTTAGGGCCCTATGGCTACACCTTC	CASSLGPYGYTF
TRBJ1-5	TRBV12-3/TRBV12-4	few	NA	TGTGCCAGCAGTTTAGGAAGTTCTAGCAATCAGCCCCAGCATTTT	CASSLGSSSNQPQHF
TRBJ2-7	TRBV6-2/TRBV6-3	NA	TRBD2	TGTGCCAGCAGGACAAGCGGGGGGGCCTACGAGCAGTACTTC	CASRTSGGAYEQYF
TRBJ1-1	TRBV12-3/TRBV12-4	many	NA	TGTGCCAGCAGCCCACCGGGACGGTTAAGGAACACTGAAGCTTTCTTT	CASSPPGRLRNTEAFF
TRBJ1-4	TRBV4-2	NA	NA	TGTGCCAGCACTTCAGACCCAGGGAACACTAATGAAAAACTGTTTTTT	CASTSDPGNTNEKLFF